The clone carrying this T cell receptor (beta chain) was counted ten times or more. Antigen: not known. Trimming pared 3 bases from V and 9 bases from J, leaving 9 bases between. This CDR3 has 12 residues. The sample originates from a study of CD8 T cells in ankylosing spondylitis. Study observations and caveats: In ankylosing spondylitis blood, a motif of seven to nine highly homologous TCR beta variants appeared characteristic.

TCRdb passed the 5' RACE reads through MiXCR, listing each CDR3 protein once. The table includes around 250,000 distinct CDR3 sequences, about 10% detected once. V gene TRBV12-3 or TRBV12-4 combines with J gene TRBJ2-1; D remains ambiguous. The source of this sequence is a male donor with ankylosing spondylitis or in good health (not recorded which). Sequences were obtained from blood, either unsorted or a sorted T cell fraction (not recorded which). CDR3 loop: CASSFRSLEQFF. The CDR3 nucleotides are TGTGCCAGCAGTTTTAGGAGTCTTGAGCAGTTCTTC.